This TCR beta chain was sequenced in a study of graft-versus-host responses after intestinal transplantation. Background on the study: Recipients underwent multivisceral, liver-intestinal, or isolated intestinal transplants. All recipients got anti-thymocyte globulin induction, then tacrolimus and steroids for 3 to 4 years. Whole-study findings and limits: Subjects displaying graft-donor T cell macrochimerism possessed elevated graft-versus-host to host-versus-graft clonal ratios inside allografts. Association was observed between peak circulating GvH clone levels and early post-transplant HvG declines.

CDR3 length: 12 amino acids. In regard to this clone: Antigen unknown.

Generated by immunoSEQ multiplex PCR, the TCRdb table keeps only in-frame clones and is missing some. This table has 90,000 to 150,000 clones, 90% to 95% appearing once. The sample was unstimulated CD4+ T cells sorted from spleen or lymph node cells, taken before intestinal transplant. This chain joins TRBV21-1 and TRBJ2-5; the D call of TRBD2 is as the table states it, not checked on the DNA. TRBV21-1 represents a pseudogene. The clonotype originates from a human donor who received an intestinal transplant. The chain's CDR3 is CAKSGRGETQYF. The CDR3 DNA is TGTGCCAAGAGCGGGAGGGGGGAGACCCAGTACTTC.